Presented here are 26 T cell receptor beta chains from one specimen sequenced in a study of shared clonotypes between healthy human individuals. Generated by immunoSEQ multiplex PCR, the TCRdb table keeps only in-frame clones and is missing some. The sample includes millions of clones, around 94% of them seen just once. The specimen was naive CD4+ T cells sorted from blood. Stated subset: CD45RA+ positively selected. These receptors all come from a man in his late teens or twenties in good health.

V is TRBV5-1 and J is TRBJ1-4; the D gene is possibly TRBD1 (6 bases). Germline loops: CDR1 SGHRS, CDR2 YFSETQ. This CDR3 has 15 residues. V lost 1 base to trimming and J lost 7 bases, with 14 bases between them. DNA of the CDR3: TGCGCCAGCAGCTTGTCTGGGGGGCAGGGTGAAAAACTGTTTTTT. Protein sequence: CASSLSGGQGEKLFF.

V and J are TRBV6-6 and TRBJ2-7; perhaps TRBD1 as D (6 bases). Germline loops: CDR1 MNHNY, CDR2 SVGAGI (reference sequence). CDR3 size: 14 residues. The V gene lost 4 bases and the J gene lost 0 bases, with 10 bases spanning the gap. The DNA for the CDR3 is TGTGCCAGCAGTTTCCAGGGGAGCTCCTACGAGCAGTACTTC. Encoded protein: CASSFQGSSYEQYF.

The chain carries TRBV11-2 and TRBJ2-7, with 8 bases fitting TRBD1. CDR3 size: 14 residues. V lost 4 bases, J lost 4 bases, and 6 bases stayed unmatched. Germline V gene sequence: CDR1 SGHAT, CDR2 FQNNGV. CDR3 in DNA: TGTGCCAGCAGCTCACTGACAGGGGTATACGAGCAGTACTTC. It encodes CASSSLTGVYEQYF.

Worth noting for this clone: This sample includes further DNA sequences coding for the same CDR3. The rearrangement uses TRBV18 and TRBJ2-5, with D perhaps matching TRBD1 or TRBD2 (5 bases each). The CDR3 spans 14 residues. Trimming removed 3 bases at V and 2 bases at J, with 10 bases between. Germline loops: CDR1 KGHSH, CDR2 LQKENI. Here the CDR3 reads CASSPGRLQETQYF. The DNA of the CDR3 is TGTGCCAGCTCACCGGGACGCCTACAAGAGACCCAGTACTTC.

J is TRBJ2-3 and V is TRBV19; D gene ambiguous. Deletions cut 7 bases from V and 3 bases from J, with 17 bases between. The germline V gene encodes CDR1 LNHDA and CDR2 SQIVND (reference sequence). The CDR3 runs to 15 residues. CDR3 DNA sequence: TGTGCCAGTAATCTCGGGCGCCTTGGGACAGATACGCAGTATTTT. Protein sequence: CASNLGRLGTDTQYF.

The chain combines TRBV15 with TRBJ2-3; 7 nucleotides line up with TRBD1. The J segment lost 6 bases and the V segment lost 1 base, leaving 13 bases of the junction unmatched. CDR3 length: 17 amino acids. The V gene's germline CDR1 is LNHNV and CDR2 YYDKDF (reference sequence). The CDR3 is CATSRGETGPGVDTQYF. CDR3 nucleotides: TGTGCCACCAGCAGAGGGGAGACAGGGCCAGGAGTGGATACGCAGTATTTT.

The V and J genes are TRBV6-5 and TRBJ1-1, with 9 bases matching TRBD1. The germline V gene has CDR1 MNHEY and CDR2 SVGAGI. The junction had 10 bases not matched to a gene; V was cut back by 5 bases and J by 6 bases. The CDR3 covers 15 residues. The DNA for the CDR3 is TGTGCCAGCAGTGGAAACAGGGGGCCCAGTGCTGAAGCTTTCTTT. This encodes CASSGNRGPSAEAFF.

The chain links TRBV2 to TRBJ1-3; D ambiguous. The CDR3 has 13 amino acids. The germline V gene encodes CDR1 SNHLY and CDR2 FYNNEI. Trimming took off 6 bases at V and 4 bases at J, with 10 bases between the two ends. CDR3 amino acids: CASRITAGNTIYF. In DNA form, the CDR3 reads TGTGCCAGCAGAATCACCGCAGGAAACACCATATATTTT.

This chain joins TRBV5-1 and TRBJ1-4; 9 bases are a match to TRBD1. CDR3 length: 17 amino acids. V lost 0 bases to trimming and J lost 8 bases; unmatched junction nucleotides: 11. Germline loops: CDR1 SGHRS, CDR2 YFSETQ. CDR3 residues: CASSLDPGQGWGEKLFF. DNA for the CDR3: TGCGCCAGCAGCTTGGATCCGGGACAGGGCTGGGGCGAAAAACTGTTTTTT.

This chain connects TRBV15 to TRBJ2-7; D tentatively fits TRBD1 or TRBD2 (5 bases each). Between the trimmed V and J ends, which lost 0 bases and 3 bases, there was a span of 15 bases. CDR3 length: 16 residues. CDR1 LNHNV and CDR2 YYDKDF come from the germline V gene (reference sequence). The CDR3 region is CATSRDRALGDYEQYF. The CDR3 nucleotides are TGTGCCACCAGCAGAGATCGTGCCTTGGGGGACTACGAGCAGTACTTC.

The chain carries TRBV11-2 and TRBJ2-5, with unresolved D. The length of the CDR3 is 14 residues. Per germline, CDR1 SGHAT and CDR2 FQNNGV. The germline V and J ends were trimmed by 1 base and 2 bases, with 8 bases remaining between them. CDR3 bases: TGTGCCAGCAGCTTAGTCGGGCAACAAGAGACCCAGTACTTC. Its translation is CASSLVGQQETQYF.

The V call is TRBV5-1, the J call TRBJ2-5; no firm D call. The V and J ends lost 0 bases and 5 bases respectively, with 14 bases between them. Germline CDR1 and CDR2: SGHRS and YFSETQ. CDR3 length: 15 amino acids. The CDR3 bases are TGCGCCAGCAGCTTGGAGGGCTCTTTGGGGGAGACCCAGTACTTC. Protein: CASSLEGSLGETQYF. Variable domain in full (rest from reference TRBV5-1 and TRBJ2-5): KAGVTQTPRYLIKTRGQQVTLSCSPISGHRSVSWYQQTPGQGLQFLFEYFSETQRNKGNFPGRFSGRQFSNSRSEMNVSTLELGDSALYLCASSLEGSLGETQYFGPGTRLLVL.

V usage is TRBV7-2 and J usage is TRBJ1-1, with unresolved D. Looked up from germline, CDR1 is SGHTA and CDR2 is FQGNSA. The V and J ends lost 5 bases and 10 bases respectively, with 11 bases between them. This CDR3 region has 11 residues. The CDR3 loop reads CASSQLNTAFF. CDR3 nucleotides: TGTGCCAGCAGCCAACTTAACACAGCTTTCTTT.

This clone occurred a few times. The sample has other DNA sequences that encode this CDR3 too. This chain uses TRBV5-1 with TRBJ1-1; D gene uncertain. Germline assignment: CDR1 SGHRS and CDR2 YFSETQ. Trimming stripped 1 base from V and 2 bases from J, with 6 bases between. This CDR3 has 13 residues. The CDR3 region is CASSLMTNTEAFF. CDR3 nucleotides: TGCGCCAGCAGCTTGATGACCAACACTGAAGCTTTCTTT.

The count of this clone is one. The genes are TRBV9 and TRBJ2-3, with TRBD2 matching over 7 bases. The CDR3 sequence is 16 residues long. Trimming cost V 5 bases and J 2 bases; bases outside gene matches: 11. The germline V gene has CDR1 SGDLS and CDR2 YYNGEE. The CDR3 loop reads CASSQEPREITDTQYF. In DNA, the CDR3 is TGTGCCAGCAGTCAAGAGCCGCGGGAGATCACAGATACGCAGTATTTT.

This chain joins TRBV6-1 and TRBJ1-1; D not resolved. The CDR3 has 13 amino acids. V was clipped by 8 bases and J by 4 bases, with 14 bases between them. The germline V gene has CDR1 MNHNS and CDR2 SASEGT. The CDR3, as DNA: TGTGCCAGCTCGCGGGGTCGAAGCACTGAAGCTTTCTTT. Translated: CASSRGRSTEAFF.

The V call is TRBV18, the J call TRBJ2-7; D call uncertain. This CDR3 is 14 amino acids long. Germline-derived CDR1 and CDR2 are KGHSH and LQKENI. The germline V and J ends were trimmed by 1 base and 2 bases, with 9 bases remaining between them. The CDR3 DNA sequence: TGTGCCAGCTCACCACGACCAACGGCCTACGAGCAGTACTTC. As protein: CASSPRPTAYEQYF.

The chain combines TRBV25-1 with TRBJ1-2; 11 nucleotides align to TRBD1. V dropped 2 bases and J dropped 2; count of bases not matched to a gene: 1. The CDR3 is made up of 15 amino acids. Germline-derived CDR1 and CDR2 are MGHDK and SYGVNS. CDR3 sequence: CASSERDRGNYGYTF. For the CDR3, the DNA is TGTGCCAGCAGTGAAAGGGACAGGGGGAACTATGGCTACACCTTC.

This rearrangement joins TRBV7-2 to TRBJ2-7; the D gene could be TRBD1 or TRBD2 (5 bases each). The germline V gene encodes CDR1 SGHTA and CDR2 FQGNSA. Trimming pared 5 bases from V and 6 bases from J, leaving 14 bases between. This CDR3 is built from 13 residues. This CDR3 is CASSRDRQTEQYF. CDR3 nucleotide sequence: TGTGCCAGCAGCCGGGACCGCCAAACCGAGCAGTACTTC.

As regards this clone: Other DNA sequences in the same sample also yield this CDR3. V and J are TRBV18 and TRBJ2-5, with D perhaps given as TRBD1 or TRBD2 (5 bases each). From germline, CDR1 is KGHSH and CDR2 LQKENI. V gave up 0 bases and J gave up 5 bases, with 10 bases separating them. The CDR3 totals 14 residues. CDR3 bases: TGTGCCAGCTCACCACCAGGGGACCGGGAGACCCAGTACTTC. Translation: CASSPPGDRETQYF.

V and J are TRBV15 and TRBJ1-3; perhaps TRBD1 as D (5 bases). Germline V gene data show CDR1 as LNHNV and CDR2 as YYDKDF (reference sequence). Trimming removed 3 bases at V and 1 base at J, with 10 bases between. The CDR3 is made up of 15 amino acids. In nucleotides, the CDR3 is TGTGCCACCAGCAGTCTAAGGGGATCTGGAAACACCATATATTTT. Encoded protein: CATSSLRGSGNTIYF.

The CDR3 spells CASSLRQGARGDTQYF. The CDR3 coding sequence is TGCGCCAGCAGCCTACGACAGGGGGCAAGGGGAGATACGCAGTATTTT. This sequence joins TRBV5-1 and TRBJ2-3, with 10 bases that match TRBD1. CDR3 length: 16 residues. J was trimmed by 5 bases and V by 4 bases; bases with no gene match: 10. Per the germline V gene, CDR1 is SGHRS and CDR2 is YFSETQ.

The chain combines TRBV6-5 with TRBJ2-3; 10 bases agree with TRBD2. The CDR3 is made up of 15 amino acids. V was clipped by 6 bases and J by 2 bases; unmatched bases: 5. Germline assignment: CDR1 MNHEY and CDR2 SVGAGI. CDR3 sequence reads: CASSGTSDLTDTQYF. In nucleotides, the CDR3 is TGTGCCAGCAGCGGGACTAGCGATCTCACAGATACGCAGTATTTT.

The count of this clone is one. CDR3 residues: CASSPASETYEQYF. The CDR3 DNA follows: TGCGCCAGCAGCCCGGCCTCGGAGACCTACGAGCAGTACTTC. V and J are TRBV4-1 and TRBJ2-7, with unresolved D. In germline, CDR1 is MGHRA, CDR2 YSYEKL. Deletions cut 4 bases from V and 2 bases from J, with 12 bases between. The CDR3 length is 14 residues.

The chain combines TRBV2 with TRBJ1-3; D ambiguous. V was pared by 3 bases and J by 7 bases, with 4 bases between. Germline CDR1 reads SNHLY; CDR2 reads FYNNEI. The CDR3 runs 11 residues. The chain's CDR3 is CASSELNTIYF. CDR3 nucleotides: TGTGCCAGCAGTGAGCTTAACACCATATATTTT. Full variable domain (outside the CDR3, taken from reference TRBV2 and TRBJ1-3): EPEVTQTPSHQVTQMGQEVILRCVPISNHLYFYWYRQILGQKVEFLVSFYNNEISEKSEIFDDQFSVERPDGSNFTLKIRSTKLEDSAMYFCASSELNTIYFGEGSWLTVV.

The chain recombines TRBV7-2 with TRBJ1-3; no firm D call. V lost 1 base and J lost 4, with 8 bases in between. Germline CDR1 and CDR2: SGHTA and FQGNSA. The length of the CDR3 is 14 residues. The CDR3 DNA reads TGTGCCAGCAGCTTAGAGTCAGCCGGAAACACCATATATTTT. Translating gives CASSLESAGNTIYF. The variable domain in full, with the rest retrieved from reference TRBV7-2 and TRBJ1-3, is GAGVSQSPSNKVTEKGKDVELRCDPISGHTALYWYRQSLGQGLEFLIYFQGNSAPDKSGLPSDRFSAERTGGSVSTLTIQRTQQEDSAVYLCASSLESAGNTIYFGEGSWLTVV.